Listed below are T cell receptor beta chains from one sample, sequenced in a study of cytomegalovirus exposure and HLA in healthy donors. Clones were read by immunoSEQ multiplex PCR, and TCRdb kept only the in-frame ones, dropping some. The data show a few hundred thousand clones, less than 95% seen once. Sequenced input: PBMCs. The receptors stem from a woman in her twenties or thirties in good health and CMV-seronegative. CDR3s include the opening cysteine and the closing phenylalanine or tryptophan. The D gene is left open where the match is weak. Rows give clone size only sometimes, using once, few, many, or a class for an expanded clone.

>12|TRBV11-2|TRBJ1-1|NA|NA
CASSSGGTEAFF
TGTGCCAGCAGCTCGGGGGGCACTGAAGCTTTCTTT
>16|TRBV5-1|TRBJ2-7|NA|TRBD1
CASSSFPMDRAHEQYF
TGCGCCAGCAGCTCGTTCCCAATGGACAGGGCCCACGAGCAGTACTTC
>17|TRBV5-6|TRBJ2-7|NA|TRBD2
CASSLDQREAPADEQYF
TGTGCCAGCAGCTTGGATCAGCGGGAGGCTCCCGCGGACGAGCAGTACTTC
>13|TRBV5-4|TRBJ1-1|NA|TRBD1
CASKPTGGTEAFF
TGTGCCAGCAAACCGACAGGGGGAACTGAAGCTTTCTTT
>15|TRBV4-3|TRBJ2-5|NA|NA
CASSQERGGQETQYF
TGCGCCAGCAGCCAAGAAAGAGGGGGCCAAGAGACCCAGTACTTC
>11|TRBV9|TRBJ2-1|NA|NA
CASSAGNEQFF
TGTGCCAGCAGCGCCGGCAATGAGCAGTTCTTC
>13|TRBV7-6|TRBJ2-1|NA|NA
CASSLGGNGEQFF
TGTGCCAGCAGCTTAGGAGGGAACGGTGAGCAGTTCTTC
>12|TRBV5-4|TRBJ1-3|NA|NA
CAIRGSGNTIYF
TGTGCCATTAGGGGCTCTGGAAACACCATATATTTT
>16|TRBV28|TRBJ1-5|NA|NA
CASSLGLSGDNQPQHF
TGTGCCAGCAGTTTGGGGCTATCGGGGGACAATCAGCCCCAGCATTTT
>14|TRBV28|TRBJ2-3|NA|NA
CASSFFTSTDTQYF
TGTGCCAGCAGTTTTTTTACTAGCACAGATACGCAGTATTTT
>14|TRBV6-1|TRBJ1-1|few|NA
CASSEALGLTEAFF
TGTGCCAGCAGTGAAGCGCTAGGGCTGACTGAAGCTTTCTTT
>13|TRBV10-2|TRBJ2-3|NA|TRBD1
CASRQGVKDTQYF
TGCGCCAGCCGACAGGGGGTGAAAGATACGCAGTATTTT
>13|TRBV28|TRBJ2-3|NA|TRBD2
CAGTSGGTNTQYF
TGTGCCGGGACTAGCGGAGGAACGAATACGCAGTATTTT
>12|TRBV29-1|TRBJ1-1|NA|NA
CSALGVNTEAFF
TGCAGCGCTTTGGGAGTGAACACTGAAGCTTTCTTT
>15|TRBV5-4|TRBJ2-1|many|NA
CASSVSGPSYNEQFF
TGTGCCAGCAGCGTTAGCGGCCCTTCCTACAATGAGCAGTTCTTC
>13|TRBV28|TRBJ2-3|once|NA
CASSERSYSTQYF
TGTGCCAGCAGTGAGCGGTCCTACAGTACGCAGTATTTT
>12|TRBV5-1|TRBJ2-7|NA|NA
CASSQGGYEQYF
TGCGCCAGCAGCCAGGGGGGGTACGAGCAGTACTTC
>15|TRBV27|TRBJ2-2|NA|NA
CASSPGTRYTGELFF
TGTGCCAGCAGTCCCGGGACTCGCTACACCGGGGAGCTGTTTTTT
>15|TRBV15|TRBJ1-2|NA|TRBD1
CATSRRTGEGYGYTF
TGTGCCACCAGCCGTAGGACAGGGGAGGGCTATGGCTACACCTTC
>15|TRBV6-5|TRBJ1-1|NA|NA
CASSYQFRRNTEAFF
TGTGCCAGCAGTTACCAATTTCGACGGAACACTGAAGCTTTCTTT
>15|TRBV4-3|TRBJ1-2|NA|NA
CASSQDQRQNYGYTF
TGCGCCAGCAGCCAAGACCAACGGCAGAACTATGGCTACACCTTC
>14|TRBV7-3|TRBJ2-2|few|NA
CASSLDWNTGELFF
TGTGCCAGCAGCTTAGACTGGAACACCGGGGAGCTGTTTTTT
>12|TRBV7-9|TRBJ2-3|NA|NA
CASNSDSYTQYF
TGTGCCAGCAATTCCGACAGCTATACGCAGTATTTT
>15|TRBV7-3|TRBJ2-2|NA|TRBD2
CASSPQAGGTGELFF
TGTGCCAGCAGCCCCCAAGCGGGAGGGACCGGGGAGCTGTTTTTT
>17|TRBV11-2|TRBJ2-4|NA|TRBD2
CASRGLAGGPSKNIQYF
TGTGCCAGCAGGGGACTAGCGGGAGGGCCGTCCAAAAACATTCAGTACTTC
>12|TRBV28|TRBJ1-4|NA|NA
CASRQDSEKLFF
TGTGCCAGCAGACAGGACAGTGAAAAACTGTTTTTT
>14|TRBV5-1|TRBJ2-5|NA|TRBD2
CASAGRALGETQYF
TGCGCCAGTGCCGGGAGGGCCCTCGGGGAGACCCAGTACTTC
>11|TRBV29-1|TRBJ1-4|NA|NA
CSVGYNEKLFF
TGCAGCGTTGGTTATAATGAAAAACTGTTTTTT
>14|TRBV6-1|TRBJ2-2|NA|NA
CASYPRLSTGELFF
TGTGCCAGCTATCCTAGATTGAGTACCGGGGAGCTGTTTTTT
>14|TRBV11-3|TRBJ2-7|NA|NA
CASSLAGSVGEQYF
TGTGCCAGCAGCTTAGCGGGCAGCGTTGGCGAGCAGTACTTC
>13|TRBV19|TRBJ2-7|NA|TRBD1
CASAGGLGYEQYF
TGTGCCAGCGCAGGGGGCCTGGGCTACGAGCAGTACTTC
>15|TRBV28|TRBJ2-3|NA|NA
CASSFGTVSTDTQYF
TGTGCCAGCAGTTTCGGAACAGTCAGCACAGATACGCAGTATTTT
>15|TRBV28|TRBJ2-7|NA|NA
CASTELRAPFYEQYF
TGTGCCAGCACGGAGCTTAGGGCTCCATTCTACGAGCAGTACTTC
>15|TRBV5-1|TRBJ2-7|NA|TRBD1
CASSLGQGPSYEQYF
TGCGCCAGCAGCTTGGGACAGGGGCCTTCCTACGAGCAGTACTTC
>18|TRBV9|TRBJ2-7|NA|TRBD2
CASSDGTSGRAVTGEQYF
TGTGCCAGCAGCGACGGGACTAGCGGGAGGGCCGTCACGGGCGAGCAGTACTTC